The 2 T cell receptor beta chains below all came from one sample that was sequenced in a study of shared clonotypes between healthy human individuals. Profiling relied on immunoSEQ multiplex PCR, and the TCRdb table lists in-frame clones only, not all of them. The data hold roughly 1,800,000 clones, with approximately 94% observed a single time. Naive CD8 isolation took CD45RO-negative cells positively selected for CCR7 and excluded terminally differentiated effector memory CD45RA+ cells. The sample taken for sequencing was naive CD8+ T cells sorted from blood. Receptors were obtained from a man between 18 and 29 years old in good health.

The genes are TRBV28 and TRBJ1-1, with D uncertain. This CDR3 has 13 amino acids. Trimming removed 2 bases from V and 4 bases from J, with 8 bases in between. Germline V gene data show CDR1 as MDHEN and CDR2 as SYDVKM. The CDR3 coding sequence is TGTGCCAGCAGTTTAGGATCGGCCACTGAAGCTTTCTTT. As protein: CASSLGSATEAFF.

The chain employs TRBV25-1 and TRBJ1-1; unclear D gene. V was trimmed by 4 bases and J by 3 bases, leaving 6 bases between them. The germline CDR1 and CDR2 sequences are MGHDK and SYGVNS. CDR3 length equals 12 residues. CDR3 bases: TGTGCCAGCAGTGTGGTGGACACTGAAGCTTTCTTT. Its protein is CASSVVDTEAFF. Drawing the rest from reference TRBV25-1 and TRBJ1-1, the complete variable domain is EADIYQTPRYLVIGTGKKITLECSQTMGHDKMYWYQQDPGMELHLIHYSYGVNSTEKGDLSSESTVSRIRTEHFPLTLESARPSHTSQYLCASSVVDTEAFFGQGTRLTVV.